These 18 T cell receptor beta chains were sequenced from one sample in a study of T-cell reconstitution after alpha-beta-depleted transplantation in children (dated by TCRdb to the mid-2010s). Library creation used PCR. Reads for this sample came from an Illumina HiSeq 2500. Molecular barcoding was employed in the preparation of TCR libraries, with unique molecular identifiers being used to normalize TCRbeta repertoire quantification. TCRdb reanalyzed the raw reads on its own, using fastp at Q25 for trimming and MiXCR for clone calling, and kept in-frame beta chains. Rows with one shared CDR3 protein collapse into an entry with the most common genes and DNA. The sample profile shows approximately 220,000 distinct CDR3 sequences; roughly a sixth of them were found once. The leading ten clones occupy around 44% of the sample. In the paper's terms, the treatment or condition label means: allogeneic hematopoietic cell transplantation with graft depleted of TCRalphabeta T cells and CD19 B cells.

The sample here was PBMCs, mostly from graft donor cells, taken 360 days after TCRalphabeta/CD19-depleted stem cell transplant. Source of these receptors: a male patient aged 2-15 years who had a stem cell transplant for acute lymphoblastic leukemia, so the T cells may come from the graft donor.

This clonotype was detected only a few times. The chain uses TRBV29-1 and TRBJ2-1, with TRBD2 matching over 7 bases. Germline V gives CDR1 SQVTM, CDR2 ANQGSEA. The CDR3 has 14 residues. V dropped 7 bases and J dropped 5; count of bases not matched to a gene: 11. CDR3 sequence (DNA): TGCAGCGCCAGCGGGGCCCTATTGGACAATGAGCAGTTCTTC. It specifies CSASGALLDNEQFF.

The chain is built from TRBV12-3 or TRBV12-4 and TRBJ1-1; 7 bases are a match to TRBD1. V was pared by 5 bases and J by 1 base, with 7 bases of the junction left unmatched. The CDR3 sequence is 15 residues long. The CDR3 loop reads CASSLSGTENTEAFF. The CDR3 DNA sequence: TGTGCCAGCAGTCTTTCCGGGACAGAGAACACTGAAGCTTTCTTT.

This clonotype was picked up a small number of times. This chain uses TRBV7-8 with TRBJ2-2; 7 bases fit TRBD2. The ends lost 4 bases at V and 5 bases at J; junction bases unmatched: 10. The germline gives CDR1 SGHVS, CDR2 FQNEAQ. This CDR3 is 16 amino acids long. As DNA, the CDR3 is TGTGCCAGCAGCTGGGGGGGGAGGGCCTCGACCGGGGAGCTGTTTTTT. It yields the protein CASSWGGRASTGELFF. The complete variable domain, with remaining parts taken from reference TRBV7-8 and TRBJ2-2, reads GAGVSQSPRYKVAKRGQDVALRCDPISGHVSLFWYQQALGQGPEFLTYFQNEAQLDKSGLPSDRFFAERPEGSVSTLKIQRTQQEDSAVYLCASSWGGRASTGELFFGEGSRLTVL.

On this clonotype: The final CDR3 position lacks the conserved phenylalanine or tryptophan, pointing to a likely read error. The J gene is TRBJ1-1, the V gene TRBV6-5, with unresolved D. V was pared by 0 bases and J by 1 base, with 6 bases between. The germline V gene encodes CDR1 MNHEY and CDR2 SVGAGI. This CDR3 is 14 amino acids long. Here the CDR3 reads CASSYSRWNTEAFY. The CDR3 coding sequence is TGTGCCAGCAGTTACTCGCGGTGGAACACTGAAGCTTTCTAT.

J is TRBJ2-1 and V is TRBV29-1, with TRBD1 identical over 8 bases. The CDR3 consists of 13 residues. With V trimmed by 6 bases and J by 7 bases, 8 bases remained unmatched. Germline V gives CDR1 SQVTM, CDR2 ANQGSEA. The CDR3: CSVWRQGPNEQFF. The CDR3 nucleotides read TGCAGCGTGTGGAGACAGGGGCCGAATGAGCAGTTCTTC.

The chain combines TRBV20-1 with TRBJ2-3; TRBD2 agrees at 11 bases. This CDR3 contains 15 residues. Germline CDR1 is DFQATT and CDR2 is SNEGSKA (reference sequence). The junction had 10 bases not matched to a gene; V was cut back by 6 bases and J by 5 bases. The CDR3 is CSATQLAGVRDTQYF. DNA for the CDR3: TGCAGTGCCACCCAACTAGCGGGAGTACGAGATACGCAGTATTTT.

There are many counts of this clonotype. The chain joins TRBV7-9 to TRBJ2-1; D remains ambiguous. CDR3 size: 13 residues. Trimming shortened V by 2 bases and J by 5 bases, and 7 bases separated the two germline ends. Per the germline V gene, CDR1 is SEHNR and CDR2 is FQNEAQ (reference sequence). CDR3 nucleotides: TGTGCCAGCAGCTTAATTTCGAACAATGAGCAGTTCTTC. Its translation is CASSLISNNEQFF. Full variable domain (rest looked up from reference TRBV7-9 and TRBJ2-1): DTGVSQNPRHKITKRGQNVTFRCDPISEHNRLYWYRQTLGQGPEFLTYFQNEAQLEKSRLLSDRFSAERPKGSFSTLEIQRTEQGDSAMYLCASSLISNNEQFFGPGTRLTVL.

This clonotype occurred a few times. V and J are TRBV4-1 and TRBJ2-7, with D possibly TRBD1 on 6 matching bases. The CDR3 loop spans 17 amino acids. Trimming pared 0 bases from V and 3 bases from J, leaving 18 bases between. Germline loops: CDR1 MGHRA, CDR2 YSYEKL. The CDR3 loop reads CASSQELEPDRLYEQYF. CDR3 nucleotide sequence: TGCGCCAGCAGCCAAGAATTAGAGCCGGACAGACTCTACGAGCAGTACTTC.

The chain carries TRBV7-6 and TRBJ1-5; 8 bases are a match to TRBD1. Germline CDR1 SGHVS, CDR2 FNYEAQ. With V trimmed by 5 bases and J by 5 bases, 11 bases remained unmatched. The CDR3 runs 16 residues. DNA of the CDR3: TGTGCCAGCAGCCCCCGGACAGGGCTTGAGGATCAGCCCCAGCATTTT. Its protein product is CASSPRTGLEDQPQHF.

This clonotype was counted between two and nine times. This chain uses TRBV7-6 with TRBJ1-1, with unresolved D. The CDR3 is 12 amino acids. V shed 1 base and J shed 4 bases, with 4 bases lying between them. Per germline, CDR1 SGHVS and CDR2 FNYEAQ. CDR3 DNA: TGTGCCAGCAGCTTAGGTTCCACTGAAGCTTTCTTT. Translation: CASSLGSTEAFF.

This clonotype was seen more than once but under ten times. The chain combines TRBV29-1 with TRBJ1-1; D may be TRBD1 (6 bases). Germline lookup yields CDR1 SQVTM and CDR2 ANQGSEA. V lost 4 bases and J 4 bases, leaving 13 bases between the germline ends. The CDR3 has 13 residues. In DNA form, the CDR3 reads TGCAGCGTTGGGCGGGGGCTGGGCACTGAAGCTTTCTTT. This encodes CSVGRGLGTEAFF.

The table lists this clonotype with a few counts. The V call is TRBV30, the J call TRBJ2-7; D is perhaps TRBD1 or TRBD2 (5 bases each). Trimming shortened V by 1 base and J by 5 bases, and 15 bases separated the two germline ends. CDR1 GTSNPN and CDR2 SVGIG come from the germline V gene (reference sequence). The CDR3 loop spans 14 amino acids. The chain's CDR3 is CAWSDGKGSDEQYF. Written as DNA, the CDR3 is TGTGCCTGGAGTGATGGGAAGGGGAGCGACGAGCAGTACTTC. The full variable domain, completed using reference TRBV30 and TRBJ2-7, is SQTIHQWPATLVQPVGSPLSLECTVEGTSNPNLYWYRQAAGRGLQLLFYSVGIGQISSEVPQNLSASRPQDRQFILSSKKLLLSDSGFYLCAWSDGKGSDEQYFGPGTRLTVT.

In this sample, this clonotype turned up many times. The J gene is TRBJ2-7, the V gene TRBV5-1; TRBD2 might be the D (6 bases). Germline-derived CDR1 and CDR2 are SGHRS and YFSETQ. Trimming removed 4 bases at V and 2 bases at J, with 13 bases between. The CDR3 sequence is 14 residues long. The chain's CDR3 is CASSVYRGAYEQYF. CDR3 nucleotide sequence: TGCGCCAGCAGCGTGTATCGCGGGGCCTACGAGCAGTACTTC.

V gene TRBV13 combines with J gene TRBJ1-1; D ambiguous. CDR1 is PRHDT, CDR2 FYEKMQ, per germline (reference sequence). The CDR3 extends over 14 amino acids. V was cut by 2 bases and J by 8 bases, with 15 bases left in between. The CDR3 loop reads CASSLRGIGTEAFF. The DNA of the CDR3 is TGTGCCAGCAGCTTACGAGGGATAGGAACGGAAGCTTTCTTT.

This clonotype was detected a few times. The genes are TRBV20-1 and TRBJ1-5; the match to TRBD1 covers 7 bases. CDR3 length: 14 amino acids. Germline values: CDR1 DFQATT, CDR2 SNEGSKA (reference sequence). The ends lost 3 bases at V and 0 bases at J; junction bases unmatched: 2. CDR3 sequence reads: CSARGQNSNQPQHF. The CDR3 region has the DNA TGCAGTGCTAGGGGACAGAATAGCAATCAGCCCCAGCATTTT.

This chain joins TRBV11-2 and TRBJ2-1; D call uncertain. V was cut by 4 bases and J by 7 bases, with 5 bases left in between. CDR1 is SGHAT and CDR2 is FQNNGV in the germline V gene. The CDR3 is 11 residues long. This CDR3 is CASSSANEQFF. The CDR3 region has the DNA TGTGCCAGCAGCTCCGCAAATGAGCAGTTCTTC. Supplemented by reference TRBV11-2 and TRBJ2-1, the full variable domain reads EAGVAQSPRYKIIEKRQSVAFWCNPISGHATLYWYQQILGQGPKLLIQFQNNGVVDDSQLPKDRFSAERLKGVDSTLKIQPAKLEDSAVYLCASSSANEQFFGPGTRLTVL.

This rearrangement joins TRBV14 to TRBJ1-2; no reliable D call. The V and J ends lost 1 base and 6 bases respectively, with 9 bases between them. The CDR3 is 13 residues long. CDR1 and CDR2 (germline): SGHDN, FVKESK. DNA for the CDR3: TGTGCCAGCAGCCAAGCCTCGGGAGATGGCTACACCTTC. Amino acids: CASSQASGDGYTF.

The chain recombines TRBV5-1 with TRBJ1-2; D perhaps matches TRBD1 (5 bases). This CDR3 comprises 14 residues. V lost 4 bases and J 6 bases, leaving 16 bases between the germline ends. In germline, CDR1 is SGHRS, CDR2 YFSETQ. CDR3 in amino acids: CASSSRGSDDGYTF. CDR3 DNA: TGCGCCAGCAGCAGTCGGGGGTCGGACGATGGCTACACCTTC.